This paragraph reports one T cell receptor (beta chain). With random hexamers, roughly 0.45 to 1 ug RNA was reverse transcribed. It was immunoSEQ multiplex PCR that amplified TCR beta CDR3 across 54 Vbeta and 13 Jbeta. TCRdb used MiXCR to reprocess the immunoSEQ multiplex PCR reads, holding one entry per CDR3 protein. The sample holds approximately 190,000 distinct CDR3 sequences, 95% seen once. Between the trimmed V and J ends, which lost 0 bases and 0 bases, there was a span of 3 bases. The CDR3 is made up of 15 amino acids. Germline lookup yields CDR1 MGHRA and CDR2 YSYEKL. The patients with Susac syndrome satisfied recently defined diagnostic criteria for either definite or probable disease. Purification of the CD8+ and CD4+ T cells relied on negative isolation, and TEMRA cells underwent FACS enrichment. This sample stems from a study of CD8 T cells in Susac syndrome. Study as a whole: At the time of blood draw, patients with Susac syndrome were therapy-naive, receiving corticosteroids, or receiving intravenous immunoglobulin alone.

The chain carries TRBV4-1 and TRBJ2-6; D is unclear. The source of this sequence is a human donor with Susac syndrome. The specimen was CD4+ T cells from PBMCs. The CDR3 here is CASSQESSGANVLTF. CDR3 in DNA: TGCGCCAGCAGCCAAGAGTCCTCTGGGGCCAACGTCCTGACTTTC.